Below are 6 T cell receptor beta chains sequenced from a single sample in a study of blood T cell repertoires in COVID-19. The data were produced by immunoSEQ multiplex PCR, yet TCRdb's version contains in-frame clones alone and is incomplete. This sample carries 70,000 to 95,000 clones, around nine tenths of them seen once, and the ten largest clones take less than 6%. Sequencing was performed on peripheral blood. The receptors come from an elderly woman with active COVID-19.

The chain employs TRBV19 and TRBJ1-5, with D tentatively TRBD1 (6 bases). The V end was cut by 4 bases, the J end by 11 bases, with 21 bases between. CDR1 LNHDA and CDR2 SQIVND come from the germline V gene (reference sequence). The CDR3 loop spans 15 amino acids. In DNA form, the CDR3 reads TGTGCCAGTAGTAGTTTAGAAACAGGGTTTTCGGCCCAGCATTTT. This codes for CASSSLETGFSAQHF.

The gene calls are TRBV7-8 and TRBJ2-7; 12 bases line up with TRBD2. The CDR3 sequence is 16 residues long. J gave up 4 bases and V 1 base, and 5 bases lay outside the gene matches. Germline V CDR1 and CDR2: SGHVS, FQNEAQ. CDR3 DNA sequence: TGTGCCAGCAGCTTAGGCTGGACTAGCGGGATTTACGAGCAGTACTTC. This sequence encodes CASSLGWTSGIYEQYF.

V gene TRBV21-1 combines with J gene TRBJ2-1; the tabulated D call, TRBD2, remains unverified against the DNA. TRBV21-1 is a documented pseudogene. The CDR3 consists of 16 residues. CDR3: CASSNQAGVSYNEQFF. The CDR3 coding sequence is TGTGCCAGCAGCAATCAAGCGGGAGTTTCCTACAATGAGCAGTTCTTC.

V is TRBV4-3 and J is TRBJ1-6, with TRBD1 matching 10 bases. V lost 5 bases, J lost 6 bases, and 13 bases stayed unmatched. The CDR3 extends over 18 amino acids. In germline, CDR1 is LGHNA, CDR2 YSLEER. Written as DNA, the CDR3 is TGCGCCAGCAGCTCCTCTATTCCGGACAGGGGGTTTAATTCACCCCTCCACTTT. Its protein is CASSSSIPDRGFNSPLHF.

The chain uses TRBV27 and TRBJ2-7; D is unresolved. CDR3 length: 14 residues. CDR1 and CDR2 from the germline V gene are MNHEY and SMNVEV (reference sequence). V lost 5 bases and J 7 bases, leaving 18 bases between the germline ends. This CDR3 reads CASSNNNPPREQYF. The CDR3 DNA reads TGTGCCAGCAGTAATAATAACCCTCCGAGGGAGCAGTACTTC.

The chain recombines TRBV7-2 with TRBJ2-2; 11 bases align to TRBD2. The CDR3 extends over 17 amino acids. V was clipped by 1 base and J by 5 bases; unmatched bases: 6. Germline loops: CDR1 SGHTA, CDR2 FQGNSA. The CDR3 DNA sequence: TGTGCCAGCAGCTTAGGGTTAGCGGGAGGGCGGACCGGGGAGCTGTTTTTT. It yields the protein CASSLGLAGGRTGELFF.